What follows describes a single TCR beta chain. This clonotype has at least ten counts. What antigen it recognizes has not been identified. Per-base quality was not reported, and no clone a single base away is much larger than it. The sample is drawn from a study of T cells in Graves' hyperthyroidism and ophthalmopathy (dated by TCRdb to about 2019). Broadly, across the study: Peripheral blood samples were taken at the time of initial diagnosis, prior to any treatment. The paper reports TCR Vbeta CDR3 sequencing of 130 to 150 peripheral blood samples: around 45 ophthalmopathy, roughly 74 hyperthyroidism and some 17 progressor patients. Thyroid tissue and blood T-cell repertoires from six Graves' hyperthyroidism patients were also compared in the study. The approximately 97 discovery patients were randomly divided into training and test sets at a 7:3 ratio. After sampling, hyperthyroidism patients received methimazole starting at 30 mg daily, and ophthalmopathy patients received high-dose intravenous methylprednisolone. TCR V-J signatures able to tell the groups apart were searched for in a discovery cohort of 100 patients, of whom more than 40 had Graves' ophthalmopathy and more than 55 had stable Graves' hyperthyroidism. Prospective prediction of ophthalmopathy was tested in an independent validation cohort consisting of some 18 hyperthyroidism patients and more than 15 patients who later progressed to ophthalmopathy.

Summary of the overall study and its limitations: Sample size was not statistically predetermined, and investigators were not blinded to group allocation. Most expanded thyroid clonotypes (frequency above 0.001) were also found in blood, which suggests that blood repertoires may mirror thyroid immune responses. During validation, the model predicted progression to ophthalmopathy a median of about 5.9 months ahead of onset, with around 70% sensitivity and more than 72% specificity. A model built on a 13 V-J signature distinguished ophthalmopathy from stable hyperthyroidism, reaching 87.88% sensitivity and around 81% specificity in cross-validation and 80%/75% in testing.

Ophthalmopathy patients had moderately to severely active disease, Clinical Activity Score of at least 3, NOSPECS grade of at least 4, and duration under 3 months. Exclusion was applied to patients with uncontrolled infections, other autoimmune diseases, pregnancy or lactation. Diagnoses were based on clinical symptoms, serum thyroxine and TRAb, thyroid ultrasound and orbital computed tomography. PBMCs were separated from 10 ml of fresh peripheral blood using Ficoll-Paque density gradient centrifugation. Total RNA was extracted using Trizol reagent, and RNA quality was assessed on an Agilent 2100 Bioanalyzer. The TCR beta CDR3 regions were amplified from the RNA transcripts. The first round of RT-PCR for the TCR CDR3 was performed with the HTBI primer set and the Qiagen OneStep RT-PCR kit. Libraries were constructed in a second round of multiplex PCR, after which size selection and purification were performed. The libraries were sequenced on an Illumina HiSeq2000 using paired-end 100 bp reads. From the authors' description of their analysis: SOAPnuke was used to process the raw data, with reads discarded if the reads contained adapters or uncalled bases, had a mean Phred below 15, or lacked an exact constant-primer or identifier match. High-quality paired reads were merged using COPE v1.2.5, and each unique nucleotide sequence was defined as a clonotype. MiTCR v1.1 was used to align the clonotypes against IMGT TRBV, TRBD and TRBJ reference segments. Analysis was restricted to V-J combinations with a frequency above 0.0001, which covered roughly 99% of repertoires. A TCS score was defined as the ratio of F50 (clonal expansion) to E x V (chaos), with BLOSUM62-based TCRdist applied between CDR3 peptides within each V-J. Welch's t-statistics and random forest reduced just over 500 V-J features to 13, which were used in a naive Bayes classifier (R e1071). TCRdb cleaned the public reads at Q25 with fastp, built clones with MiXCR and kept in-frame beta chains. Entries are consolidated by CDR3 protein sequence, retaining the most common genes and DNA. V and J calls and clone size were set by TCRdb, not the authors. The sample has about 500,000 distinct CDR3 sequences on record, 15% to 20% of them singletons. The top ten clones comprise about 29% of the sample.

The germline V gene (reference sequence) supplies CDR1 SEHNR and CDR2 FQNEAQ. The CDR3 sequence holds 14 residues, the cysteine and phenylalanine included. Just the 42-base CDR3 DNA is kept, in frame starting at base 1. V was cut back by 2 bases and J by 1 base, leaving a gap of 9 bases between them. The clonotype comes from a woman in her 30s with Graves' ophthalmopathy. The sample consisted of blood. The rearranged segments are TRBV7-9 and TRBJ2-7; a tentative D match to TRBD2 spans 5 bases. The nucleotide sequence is TGTGCCAGCAGCTTATCGGCGGGTTCCTACGAGCAGTACTTC. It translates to CASSLSAGSYEQYF.